A single sample is the source of the 18 T cell receptor beta chains below, sequenced in a study of OX40 agonist ivuxolimab in advanced cancers. Generated by immunoSEQ multiplex PCR, the TCRdb table keeps only in-frame clones and is missing some. The sample has 60,000 to 70,000 clones; 75% to 85% are singletons. Sequenced here: CD4+ or CD8+ T cells sorted from blood, sampled in a trial of the OX40 agonist ivuxolimab. These receptors originate from an adult with an advanced solid tumor such as melanoma, head and neck, liver or kidney cancer.

This chain joins TRBV2 and TRBJ2-3; a possible D gene is TRBD2 (6 bases). Deletions cut 7 bases from V and 9 bases from J, with 17 bases between. Germline V gene lookup returns CDR1 SNHLY and CDR2 FYNNEI. CDR3 length: 13 residues. CDR3 in amino acids: CASMEGLVVTQYF. The DNA of the CDR3 is TGTGCCAGCATGGAGGGTTTGGTTGTCACGCAGTATTTT. The full variable domain, with the rest looked up from reference TRBV2 and TRBJ2-3, is EPEVTQTPSHQVTQMGQEVILRCVPISNHLYFYWYRQILGQKVEFLVSFYNNEISEKSEIFDDQFSVERPDGSNFTLKIRSTKLEDSAMYFCASMEGLVVTQYFGPGTRLTVL.

The genes are TRBV7-3 and TRBJ2-2; possible D gene TRBD2, 6 bases. With 7 bases removed from V and 5 bases from J, the gap between germline ends came to 20 bases. The CDR3 length is 16 residues. Germline values: CDR1 SGHTA, CDR2 FQGTGA. CDR3 region: CASNLAGYTTTGELFF. CDR3 DNA sequence: TGTGCCAGCAACCTTGCGGGATACACAACAACCGGGGAGCTGTTTTTT.

This chain uses TRBV30 with TRBJ1-4; maybe TRBD1 (6 bases). This CDR3 spans 14 amino acids. Germline-derived CDR1 and CDR2 are GTSNPN and SVGIG (reference sequence). The V gene lost 7 bases and the J gene lost 8 bases, with 20 bases spanning the gap. The CDR3 region is CASSEEGTKEKLFF. CDR3 coding DNA: TGTGCCTCATCGGAGGAGGGGACAAAGGAAAAACTGTTTTTT.

The chain uses TRBV15 and TRBJ2-3; D perhaps matches TRBD2 (5 bases). Trimming cost V 2 bases and J 3 bases, with 9 bases left between them. From germline, CDR1 is LNHNV and CDR2 YYDKDF (reference sequence). The CDR3 extends over 14 amino acids. CDR3 residues: CATSRIGETDTQYF. The CDR3 coding sequence is TGTGCCACCAGCAGAATCGGGGAAACAGATACGCAGTATTTT.

The chain employs TRBV28 and TRBJ2-7, with TRBD2 matching 7 bases. V shed 6 bases and J 4 bases; nucleotides not matched to a gene: 12. This CDR3 has 15 residues. Looked up from germline, CDR1 is MDHEN and CDR2 is SYDVKM. CDR3 residues: CASSLKRAGLYEQYV. The DNA of the CDR3 is TGTGCCAGCAGCCTAAAGAGGGCGGGACTATACGAGCAGTACGTC.

This clone was found once. CDR3 DNA sequence: TGTGCCAGCAGCCCTTTAGACAGGCTCTACGAGCAGTACGTC. Its translation is CASSPLDRLYEQYV. This sequence joins TRBV7-9 and TRBJ2-7; D is perhaps TRBD1 (6 bases). From germline, CDR1 is SEHNR and CDR2 FQNEAQ (reference sequence). The V gene lost 5 bases and the J gene lost 3 bases, with 14 bases spanning the gap. The CDR3 has 14 amino acids.

J is TRBJ2-5 and V is TRBV5-1; the D is unclear. V was shortened by 0 bases and J by 3 bases, with 15 bases between the two germline ends. Germline CDR1 SGHRS, CDR2 YFSETQ. The CDR3 is made up of 16 amino acids. The CDR3 region has the DNA TGCGCCAGCAGCTTGGCCCGTGGAAGCGATAAAGAGACCCAGTACTTC. Translating gives CASSLARGSDKETQYF.

The CDR3 protein is CSASASGVTDTQYF. The CDR3, as DNA: TGCAGCGCCTCGGCTAGCGGGGTTACAGATACGCAGTATTTT. The chain carries TRBV29-1 and TRBJ2-3; 9 bases match TRBD2. The CDR3 contains 14 residues. Trimming took 7 bases from V and 3 from J; bases not matched to a gene: 8. From germline, CDR1 is SQVTM and CDR2 ANQGSEA.

The chain has TRBV28 and TRBJ2-1; 9 nucleotides line up with TRBD2. The ends lost 8 bases at V and 2 bases at J; junction bases unmatched: 7. Germline V gene lookup returns CDR1 MDHEN and CDR2 SYDVKM. CDR3 length: 15 amino acids. The CDR3 here is CASFGAGGPYNEQFF. In nucleotides, the CDR3 is TGTGCCAGCTTTGGGGCGGGGGGGCCCTACAATGAGCAGTTCTTC.

This chain uses TRBV19 with TRBJ1-5, with a tentative D call TRBD1 (6 bases). This CDR3 has 15 residues. V lost 2 bases and J 5 bases, leaving 13 bases between the germline ends. The germline gives CDR1 LNHDA, CDR2 SQIVND (reference sequence). CDR3 amino acids: CASSIQRAGDQPQHF. The CDR3 nucleotides are TGTGCCAGTAGTATACAGCGGGCAGGGGATCAGCCCCAGCATTTT. The full variable domain, with the rest looked up from reference TRBV19 and TRBJ1-5, is DGGITQSPKYLFRKEGQNVTLSCEQNLNHDAMYWYRQDPGQGLRLIYYSQIVNDFQKGDIAEGYSVSREKKESFPLTVTSAQKNPTAFYLCASSIQRAGDQPQHFGDGTRLSIL.

V gene TRBV27 combines with J gene TRBJ1-6; TRBD1 might be the D (5 bases). The CDR3 length is 15 residues. The V end lost 8 bases, the J end lost 6 bases, and 17 bases lay between the germline ends. Germline V gene data show CDR1 as MNHEY and CDR2 as SMNVEV (reference sequence). DNA for the CDR3: TGTGCCAGCCACTCGAGGGGACCGACTAATTCACCCCTCCACTTT. Amino acids: CASHSRGPTNSPLHF.

With regard to this clone: Other DNA sequences in the same sample also yield this CDR3. The gene calls are TRBV19 and TRBJ2-2; 10 bases match TRBD1. The CDR3 consists of 14 residues. The V and J ends lost 6 bases and 4 bases, in that order; junction bases with no gene match: 2. CDR1 LNHDA and CDR2 SQIVND come from the germline V gene (reference sequence). The CDR3 region has the DNA TGTGCCAGTAGCCGGGACAGGGGCACCGGGGAGCTGTTTTTT. Its translation is CASSRDRGTGELFF.

This chain uses TRBV28 with TRBJ2-3; 9 nucleotides line up with TRBD1. V shed 5 bases, J shed 5 bases, and the junction held 5 bases outside the gene matches. The CDR3 spans 14 residues. Germline V CDR1 and CDR2: MDHEN, SYDVKM. The CDR3 coding sequence is TGTGCCAGCAGTGCACAGGGGGCGGTAGATACGCAGTATTTT. Its protein product is CASSAQGAVDTQYF.

The CDR3 here is CASGYPTSGSKYEQYF. Here the CDR3 DNA reads TGTGCTAGTGGTTACCCAACTAGCGGGAGTAAGTACGAGCAGTACTTC. This chain connects TRBV12-5 to TRBJ2-7; 11 nucleotides match TRBD2. The CDR3 has 16 residues. Germline values: CDR1 LGHNT, CDR2 FRNRAP. Trimming cost V 4 bases and J 4 bases; bases outside gene matches: 9.

This chain connects TRBV7-8 to TRBJ2-3, with unresolved D. V was trimmed by 5 bases and J by 2 bases, leaving 11 bases between them. Germline loops: CDR1 SGHVS, CDR2 FQNEAQ. The CDR3 is 14 amino acids. In DNA, the CDR3 is TGTGCCAGCAGCCCTCAGAGATCCACAGATACGCAGTATTTT. Its protein is CASSPQRSTDTQYF.

V is TRBV19 and J is TRBJ1-5; no clear D gene. V was pared by 3 bases and J by 0 bases, with 6 bases between. CDR1 is LNHDA, CDR2 SQIVND, per germline (reference sequence). CDR3 length: 14 amino acids. Written as DNA, the CDR3 is TGTGCCAGTAGTATGACACTTAGCAATCAGCCCCAGCATTTT. It translates to CASSMTLSNQPQHF.

This clone turned up a few times. This chain links TRBV7-3 with TRBJ2-1; 9 positions match TRBD2. The germline V gene encodes CDR1 SGHTA and CDR2 FQGTGA. The CDR3 has 15 residues. The V segment lost 5 bases and the J segment 3 bases; nucleotides outside the gene matches: 5. CDR3 in amino acids: CASSTQTSGYNEQFF. DNA for the CDR3: TGTGCCAGCAGCACCCAGACTAGCGGCTACAATGAGCAGTTCTTC.

This clone was found many times. The genes are TRBV5-6 and TRBJ2-7; D is perhaps TRBD1 or TRBD2 (6 bases each). CDR1 is SGHDT, CDR2 YYEEEE, per germline. The CDR3 sequence is 15 residues long. The V end lost 5 bases, the J end lost 0 bases, and 15 bases lay between the germline ends. CDR3 residues: CASSGGRRNSYEQYV. Here the CDR3 DNA reads TGTGCCAGCAGTGGGGGGCGACGGAACTCCTACGAGCAGTACGTC.